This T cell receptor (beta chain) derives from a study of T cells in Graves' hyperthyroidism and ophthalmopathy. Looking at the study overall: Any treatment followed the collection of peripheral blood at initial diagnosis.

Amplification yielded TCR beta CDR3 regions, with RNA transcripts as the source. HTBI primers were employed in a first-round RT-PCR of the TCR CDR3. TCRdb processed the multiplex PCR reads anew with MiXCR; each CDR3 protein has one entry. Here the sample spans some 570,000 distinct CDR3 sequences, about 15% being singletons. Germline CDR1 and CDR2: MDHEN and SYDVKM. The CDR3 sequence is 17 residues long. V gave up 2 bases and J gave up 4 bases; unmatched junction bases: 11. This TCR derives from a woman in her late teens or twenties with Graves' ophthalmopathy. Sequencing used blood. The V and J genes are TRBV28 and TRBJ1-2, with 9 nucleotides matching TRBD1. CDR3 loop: CASSLTPGQGALYGYTF. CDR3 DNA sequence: TGTGCCAGCAGTTTAACTCCGGGACAGGGAGCCCTCTATGGCTACACCTTC.